The clone carrying this TCR beta chain was seen repeatedly, ten times or more. This entry is derived from a study of regulatory T cells in long-lasting Graves disease. Arm-PCR of CDR3 regions with iRepertoire HTBI primers generated TCR beta libraries. TCRdb reanalysed the multiplex PCR reads using MiXCR and keeps one entry per CDR3 protein. The table lists about 540,000 distinct CDR3 sequences, about 14% of them singletons, with roughly 10% in the top ten. The germline CDR1 and CDR2 sequences are MNHNS and SASEGT. Trimming pared 1 base from V and 0 bases from J, leaving 9 bases between. The CDR3 runs to 16 residues. Time point here: newly diagnosed GD, antithyroid drugs for less than 3 months. Making the TCR library involved RNA that had been extracted from PBMCs. The same specimen was also included in a second study, on T cells in Graves' hyperthyroidism and ophthalmopathy. This second study notes: Clinical symptoms, serum thyroxine, TRAb, thyroid ultrasound and orbital computed tomography informed diagnoses. Researchers ran a first-round RT-PCR on the TCR CDR3 using the HTBI primer set.

The receptor comes from a man aged 25 to 40 with Graves disease. The chain joins TRBV6-1 to TRBJ2-2, with D maybe TRBD2 (6 bases). Sequences were derived from peripheral blood mononuclear cells (PBMCs), sampled at new diagnosis, from a patient treated with antithyroid drugs. For the CDR3, the DNA is TGTGCCAGCAGTGAAGGGTTAGCGGCGAACACCGGGGAGCTGTTTTTT. Translated: CASSEGLAANTGELFF.